This is a list of T cell receptor beta chains from one sample in a study of T cell repertoires in cytomegalovirus infection. TCRdb re-called the reads through MiXCR, storing one row per CDR3 protein. This table holds 200,000 to 300,000 distinct CDR3 sequences, 8% to 9.5% found once. The sequenced sample consisted of PBMCs. All receptors come from a human donor in good health (CMV status not recorded). Some clones in this sample may be carry-over from other donors' samples. CDR3s include the opening cysteine and the closing phenylalanine or tryptophan. Each record gives: J gene, D gene, clone size, V gene, CDR3 protein, CDR3 DNA. A D gene is named only where the DNA matches it firmly. Clone size is shown for a subset of rows, as once, few, many or a class of expanded clone.

>TRBJ2-6|NA|many|TRBV7-2
CASSRDSGANVLTF
TGTGCCAGCAGCCGGGACTCTGGGGCCAACGTCCTGACTTTC
>TRBJ1-5|TRBD1|many|TRBV19
CASSIVRTGRNQPQHF
TGTGCCAGTAGTATCGTACGGACAGGGAGGAATCAGCCCCAGCATTTT
>TRBJ2-5|TRBD1|NA|TRBV29-1
CSVPHPGQPEETQYF
TGCAGCGTCCCCCACCCGGGACAGCCTGAAGAGACCCAGTACTTC
>TRBJ1-6|NA|many|TRBV7-2
CASSPGTASPLHF
TGTGCCAGCAGCCCTGGGACGGCTTCACCCCTCCACTTT
>TRBJ1-1|NA|many|TRBV6-4
CASSSKGGTEAFF
TGTGCCAGCAGTTCAAAGGGTGGCACTGAAGCTTTCTTT
>TRBJ1-1|NA|NA|TRBV19
CASKNTEAFF
TGTGCCAGTAAGAACACTGAAGCTTTCTTT
>TRBJ2-7|TRBD1|many|TRBV19
CASPIRGQVYEQYF
TGTGCCAGTCCGATCAGGGGACAGGTGTACGAGCAGTACTTC
>TRBJ2-5|TRBD2|many|TRBV20-1
CSARDTLAGVVTQYF
TGCAGTGCTAGAGATACCTTAGCGGGAGTGGTGACCCAGTACTTC
>TRBJ2-7|NA|few|TRBV5-4
CASSLPGMTYEQYF
TGTGCCAGCAGCTTGCCAGGGATGACCTACGAGCAGTACTTC
>TRBJ1-2|TRBD1|many|TRBV6-6
CASSPTLGTPGQHYGYTF
TGTGCCAGCAGTCCAACCCTAGGAACGCCGGGACAGCACTATGGCTACACCTTC
>TRBJ1-1|NA|few|TRBV19
CASSMTRRNTEAFF
TGTGCCAGTAGTATGACACGACGGAACACTGAAGCTTTCTTT
>TRBJ2-3|NA|many|TRBV7-2
CASSRSTDTQYF
TGTGCCAGCAGCCGAAGTACAGATACGCAGTATTTT
>TRBJ1-6|NA|many|TRBV7-2
CASSLTASPLHF
TGTGCCAGCAGCTTGACCGCTTCACCCCTCCACTTT
>TRBJ2-7|NA|many|TRBV7-2
CASSLDGWSSYEQYF
TGTGCCAGCAGCTTAGACGGATGGAGCTCCTACGAGCAGTACTTC
>TRBJ2-4|NA|NA|TRBV7-2
CASSLGRLGRENIQYF
TGTGCCAGCAGCTTAGGTCGACTGGGTAGGGAAAACATTCAGTACTTC
>TRBJ2-5|TRBD2|few|TRBV20-1
CSASSGRVETQYF
TGCAGTGCTTCTAGCGGGAGGGTTGAGACCCAGTACTTC
>TRBJ2-7|TRBD2|NA|TRBV20-1
CSATYPRVSGRDYEQYF
TGCAGTGCTACCTATCCGAGGGTGAGCGGGAGGGACTACGAGCAGTACTTC
>TRBJ1-1|TRBD1|many|TRBV3-1
CASSQPQGGNTEAFF
TGTGCCAGCAGCCAGCCCCAGGGGGGAAACACTGAAGCTTTCTTT
>TRBJ1-2|TRBD1|many|TRBV7-2
CASSLSRGDGYTF
TGTGCCAGCAGCTTAAGCAGGGGGGATGGCTACACCTTC
>TRBJ2-2|NA|NA|TRBV29-1
CSVFSLVGELFF
TGCAGCGTTTTCAGTCTGGTCGGGGAGCTGTTTTTT
>TRBJ2-4|TRBD1|many|TRBV6-1
CASRKGQGENIQYF
TGTGCCAGCAGAAAAGGACAGGGTGAAAACATTCAGTACTTC
>TRBJ1-1|TRBD1|few|TRBV6-2/TRBV6-3
CASSSGTGGADTEAFF
TGTGCCAGCAGCTCCGGGACAGGGGGCGCGGACACTGAAGCTTTCTTT
>TRBJ1-5|NA|many|TRBV28
CASSLVNQPQHF
TGTGCCAGCAGTTTAGTCAATCAGCCCCAGCATTTT
>TRBJ2-5|NA|many|TRBV7-2
CASSGMGGRRETQYF
TGTGCCAGCAGCGGGATGGGGGGGCGCCGGGAGACCCAGTACTTC
>TRBJ2-7|NA|many|TRBV7-2
CASSLEWDSYEQYF
TGTGCCAGCAGCTTAGAGTGGGACTCCTACGAGCAGTACTTC
>TRBJ2-3|TRBD2|few|TRBV20-1
CIPAMGGGATDTQYF
TGCATCCCGGCGATGGGCGGGGGGGCCACAGATACGCAGTATTTT
>TRBJ2-2|TRBD2|medium-sized|TRBV7-8
CASSLARPSGSREVGELFF
TGTGCCAGCAGCTTAGCGAGGCCTAGCGGGAGTAGAGAGGTCGGGGAGCTGTTTTTT
>TRBJ2-7|TRBD1|NA|TRBV19
CASSRDRRIYEQYF
TGTGCCAGTAGTCGGGACAGGCGGATTTACGAGCAGTACTTC
>TRBJ1-5|NA|many|TRBV6-5
CASSFGQSSNQPQHF
TGTGCCAGCAGTTTCGGACAGAGTAGCAATCAGCCCCAGCATTTT
>TRBJ2-4|NA|many|TRBV4-3
CASSQDSRNIQYF
TGCGCCAGCAGCCAAGATAGTAGAAACATTCAGTACTTC
>TRBJ1-6|NA|NA|TRBV3-1
CASTDLRGGNSPLHF
TGTGCCAGCACCGATCTTCGGGGTGGGAATTCACCCCTCCACTTT
>TRBJ1-5|NA|many|TRBV12-3/TRBV12-4
CASRRDGDSNQPQHF
TGTGCCAGCAGGAGGGACGGTGATAGCAATCAGCCCCAGCATTTT